The 32 T cell receptor beta chains given below trace back to one sample, sequenced in a study of T-cell memory formation after mild COVID-19. Via MiXCR, TCRdb re-called the 5' RACE reads, giving one row per CDR3 protein. Of hundreds of thousands of distinct CDR3 sequences listed, around 15% were seen once; the top ten hold approximately 25%. The sequencing input was PBMCs or a T cell subset sorted from them (not recorded which). Receptors were obtained from a man between 18 and 35 years old who had mild COVID-19 (a few samples of this study predate the infection). Cell type and time point are not known.

The rearrangement joins TRBV3-1 to TRBJ2-1; TRBD2 agrees at 10 bases. This CDR3 comprises 16 residues. Trimming at V came to 3 bases and at J to 4 bases, leaving 6 bases not matched to a gene. Germline V gives CDR1 LGHDT, CDR2 YNNKEL (reference sequence). The CDR3 is CASSQAGTSEYNEQFF. CDR3 nucleotide sequence: TGTGCCAGCAGCCAGGCCGGGACTAGCGAATACAATGAGCAGTTCTTC.

CDR3 protein: CASSPQGTSYGYTF. The CDR3, as DNA: TGTGCCAGCAGCCCACAGGGGACTAGCTATGGCTACACCTTC. J is TRBJ1-2 and V is TRBV9; 7 bases line up with TRBD1. The V gene's germline CDR1 is SGDLS and CDR2 YYNGEE. There are 14 residues in the CDR3. J gave up 4 bases and V 4 bases, and 7 bases lay outside the gene matches. The variable domain in full, completed from reference TRBV9 and TRBJ1-2, reads DSGVTQTPKHLITATGQRVTLRCSPRSGDLSVYWYQQSLDQGLQFLIQYYNGEERAKGNILERFSAQQFPDLHSELNLSSLELGDSALYFCASSPQGTSYGYTFGSGTRLTVV.

The J gene is TRBJ2-7, the V gene TRBV11-1; D tentatively fits TRBD1 or TRBD2 (5 bases each). The germline CDR1 and CDR2 sequences are SGHAT and FQDESV (reference sequence). Between the trimmed V and J ends, which lost 5 bases and 6 bases, there was a span of 11 bases. The CDR3 contains 12 residues. For the CDR3, the DNA is TGTGCCAGCAGCACGAGGGGCGGCGAGCAGTACGTC. This encodes CASSTRGGEQYV.

V is TRBV5-1 and J is TRBJ2-5, with unresolved D. Germline-derived CDR1 and CDR2 are SGHRS and YFSETQ. This CDR3 is built from 13 residues. V lost 4 bases, J lost 0 bases, and 7 bases lay in between. The CDR3 reads CASSIQYQETQYF. CDR3 nucleotides: TGCGCCAGCAGCATCCAGTACCAAGAGACCCAGTACTTC.

There are a few counts of this clonotype. The chain links TRBV5-1 to TRBJ2-1, with D perhaps matching TRBD1 (5 bases). Germline V gene data show CDR1 as SGHRS and CDR2 as YFSETQ. Trimming stripped 0 bases from V and 0 bases from J, with 16 bases between. The CDR3 loop spans 18 amino acids. This CDR3 is CASSLAGARISSYNEQFF. As DNA, the CDR3 is TGCGCCAGCAGCTTGGCTGGGGCGCGAATTAGCTCCTACAATGAGCAGTTCTTC.

V usage is TRBV12-3 or TRBV12-4 and J usage is TRBJ2-3; maybe TRBD2 (5 bases). The CDR3 totals 14 residues. V lost 7 bases and J 5 bases, leaving 16 bases between the germline ends. The CDR3 loop reads CASIDPTRGDTQYF. In nucleotides, the CDR3 is TGTGCCAGCATCGACCCCACCCGGGGAGATACGCAGTATTTT.

Concerning this clonotype itself: Being one base from a much bigger clone, this may be a read error. J is TRBJ2-1 and V is TRBV11-2, with 8 bases fitting TRBD2. The CDR3 spans 15 residues. Germline V gene data show CDR1 as SGHAT and CDR2 as FQNNGV. The ends lost 5 bases at V and 13 bases at J; junction bases unmatched: 16. The CDR3 sequence is CASSRNPGTRSTQFF. The CDR3 nucleotides read TGTGCCAGCAGCCGAAACCCCGGGACTAGGTCCACCCAGTTCTTC.

The genes are TRBV4-1 and TRBJ1-5, with D maybe TRBD1 (6 bases). Germline V gives CDR1 MGHRA, CDR2 YSYEKL. The CDR3 loop spans 18 amino acids. Trimming removed 1 base at V and 1 base at J, with 17 bases between. CDR3 nucleotides: TGCGCCAGCAGCCAAGGGCCGCCGGGGGCTAAGAGCAATCAGCCCCAGCATTTT. Protein: CASSQGPPGAKSNQPQHF.

This clonotype has more than one count but fewer than ten. The chain joins TRBV20-1 to TRBJ2-7; 12 bases match TRBD2. This CDR3 spans 17 amino acids. The junction had 10 bases not matched to a gene; V was cut back by 1 base and J by 3 bases. CDR1 DFQATT and CDR2 SNEGSKA come from the germline V gene (reference sequence). CDR3 residues: CSARVASGGAFGYEQYF. Here the CDR3 DNA reads TGCAGTGCTAGAGTGGCTAGCGGGGGGGCCTTCGGCTACGAGCAGTACTTC.

This clonotype was seen more than once but under ten times. The chain links TRBV25-1 to TRBJ2-6, with unresolved D. This CDR3 comprises 16 residues. Trimming removed 5 bases at V and 0 bases at J, with 11 bases between. The germline CDR1 and CDR2 sequences are MGHDK and SYGVNS. The DNA for the CDR3 is TGTGCCAGCAGTTCCGGCCATAGCTCTGGGGCCAACGTCCTGACTTTC. This encodes CASSSGHSSGANVLTF.

This clonotype was counted at least ten times. The rearrangement uses TRBV12-3 or TRBV12-4 and TRBJ2-1, with unresolved D. The CDR3 is 12 residues long. V shed 5 bases and J shed 7 bases, with 9 bases lying between them. The DNA of the CDR3 is TGTGCCAGCAGTCCCCCTTTGAATGAGCAGTTCTTC. Protein product: CASSPPLNEQFF.

The genes are TRBV4-1 and TRBJ1-2; D might be TRBD1 (5 bases). This CDR3 has 14 residues. The V and J ends lost 1 base and 6 bases respectively, with 12 bases between them. Germline CDR1 MGHRA, CDR2 YSYEKL. Here the CDR3 DNA reads TGCGCCAGCAGCCAAGGGGGGTACTTCGATGGCTACACCTTC. This sequence encodes CASSQGGYFDGYTF.

The V call is TRBV11-2, the J call TRBJ2-2, with D possibly TRBD2 on 6 matching bases. Germline V gives CDR1 SGHAT, CDR2 FQNNGV. This CDR3 region has 15 residues. Trimming took 7 bases from V and 4 from J, leaving 16 bases between them. CDR3 loop: CASTLRGAGTGELFF. The CDR3 DNA sequence: TGTGCCAGCACCCTTCGCGGGGCAGGCACCGGGGAGCTGTTTTTT.

The CDR3 DNA sequence: TGCGCCAGCAGCCAAGAGCTGGGACGCAGCGGGGGGAGCACAGATACGCAGTATTTT. It translates to CASSQELGRSGGSTDTQYF. The chain joins TRBV4-3 to TRBJ2-3, with 9 bases identical to TRBD2. Trimming removed 0 bases from V and 0 bases from J; junction bases left unmatched: 10. Germline CDR1 and CDR2: LGHNA and YSLEER. The CDR3 consists of 19 residues.

The chain carries TRBV6-5 and TRBJ1-1; 7 nucleotides align to TRBD1. J lost 6 bases, V lost 8 bases, and 9 bases had no gene match. Looked up from germline, CDR1 is MNHEY and CDR2 is SVGAGI. CDR3 length equals 13 residues. CDR3 amino acids: CASAKTQGAEAFF. For the CDR3, the DNA is TGTGCCAGCGCCAAGACCCAGGGGGCTGAAGCTTTCTTT.

V usage is TRBV6-5 and J usage is TRBJ2-7; the match to TRBD1 covers 10 bases. The CDR3 totals 15 residues. Germline V gene lookup returns CDR1 MNHEY and CDR2 SVGAGI. Trimming cost V 2 bases and J 3 bases; bases outside gene matches: 4. The chain's CDR3 is CASSYRDRGVYEQYF. The CDR3 DNA is TGTGCCAGCAGTTACCGGGACAGGGGAGTCTACGAGCAGTACTTC.

The table lists this clonotype with a few counts. This sequence joins TRBV28 and TRBJ1-2; D gene unclear. This CDR3 has 14 amino acids. Deletions cut 8 bases from V and 2 bases from J, with 15 bases between. The germline V gene encodes CDR1 MDHEN and CDR2 SYDVKM. The CDR3 is CASVAAPSNYGYTF. CDR3 bases: TGTGCCAGCGTTGCCGCACCGTCAAACTATGGCTACACCTTC.

This chain uses TRBV10-2 with TRBJ1-6; D gene ambiguous. Trimming left V 3 bases short and J 6 bases short, with 12 bases between. This CDR3 spans 15 amino acids. The germline V gene has CDR1 WSHSY and CDR2 SAAADI. The CDR3 is CASSELDGVNSPLHF. In DNA form, the CDR3 reads TGCGCCAGCAGTGAATTAGACGGGGTTAATTCACCCCTCCACTTT.

This chain links TRBV3-1 with TRBJ2-7; D may be TRBD1 (5 bases). The germline CDR1 and CDR2 sequences are LGHDT and YNNKEL (reference sequence). With 4 bases removed from V and 2 bases from J, the gap between germline ends came to 12 bases. CDR3 size: 14 residues. The CDR3 region is CASSLTTAAYEQYF. Here the CDR3 DNA reads TGTGCCAGCAGCCTAACGACAGCAGCCTACGAGCAGTACTTC.

A few counts support this clonotype. The chain employs TRBV7-9 and TRBJ1-4; D gene unclear. V was shortened by 5 bases and J by 5 bases, with 12 bases between the two germline ends. The CDR3 spans 14 residues. Germline-derived CDR1 and CDR2 are SEHNR and FQNEAQ (reference sequence). The CDR3 region is CASSHRSENEKLFF. The DNA of the CDR3 is TGTGCCAGCAGCCATCGATCTGAAAATGAAAAACTGTTTTTT.

In this sample, this clonotype turned up a few times. The chain links TRBV7-9 to TRBJ1-6; 7 nucleotides line up with TRBD1. The CDR3 extends over 13 amino acids. J lost 12 bases, V lost 5 bases, and 7 bases had no gene match. Per germline, CDR1 SEHNR and CDR2 FQNEAQ (reference sequence). CDR3 nucleotide sequence: TGTGCCAGCAGCCGAGAGGGGGCTTTACCCCTCCACTTT. This translates into CASSREGALPLHF.

This chain links TRBV7-2 with TRBJ2-3; unclear D gene. CDR1 is SGHTA, CDR2 FQGNSA, per germline. This CDR3 has 15 amino acids. Trimming took off 5 bases at V and 5 bases at J, with 17 bases between the two ends. CDR3 bases: TGTGCCAGCAGCCCCGCCGCAACGAGGAGAGATACGCAGTATTTT. This gives the protein CASSPAATRRDTQYF.

Many counts were recorded for this clonotype. The chain recombines TRBV4-1 with TRBJ1-2; D is perhaps TRBD1 (5 bases). Trimming removed 3 bases from V and 6 bases from J, with 11 bases in between. CDR3 length: 13 amino acids. The germline V gene has CDR1 MGHRA and CDR2 YSYEKL. DNA for the CDR3: TGCGCCAGCAGCCAGAAATGGGGGGATGGCTACACCTTC. It translates to CASSQKWGDGYTF.

V gene TRBV5-5 combines with J gene TRBJ1-1, with TRBD1 as a possible D gene (6 bases). Between the trimmed V and J ends, which lost 0 bases and 3 bases, there was a span of 9 bases. The CDR3 has 14 residues. Germline V gives CDR1 SGHKS, CDR2 YYEKEE (reference sequence). CDR3 in DNA: TGTGCCAGCAGCTTGGGACAGGTATACACTGAAGCTTTCTTT. Its translation: CASSLGQVYTEAFF.

The sample holds a few counts of this clonotype. This chain connects TRBV20-1 to TRBJ2-3; possible D gene TRBD2, 6 bases. V lost 3 bases to trimming and J lost 2 bases, with 12 bases between them. The CDR3 runs to 14 residues. The germline V gene has CDR1 DFQATT and CDR2 SNEGSKA (reference sequence). The CDR3 spells CSARGLGTTDTQYF. CDR3 nucleotide sequence: TGCAGTGCTAGGGGACTGGGGACCACAGATACGCAGTATTTT.

This chain joins TRBV24-1 and TRBJ1-1; D remains ambiguous. V lost 4 bases to trimming and J lost 3 bases, with 8 bases between them. Germline V gene sequence: CDR1 KGHDR, CDR2 SFDVKD. CDR3 length equals 13 residues. CDR3 in amino acids: CATSDRTYTEAFF. In DNA, the CDR3 is TGTGCCACCAGTGACAGAACCTACACTGAAGCTTTCTTT.

This clonotype has more than one count but fewer than ten. The rearrangement joins TRBV4-3 to TRBJ2-1; 8 bases agree with TRBD2. V shed 5 bases, J shed 5 bases, and the junction held 8 bases outside the gene matches. Germline loops: CDR1 LGHNA, CDR2 YSLEER. The CDR3 has 15 amino acids. The CDR3 DNA reads TGCGCCAGCAGCTTCTCTAGCGGGCGAGACAATGAGCAGTTCTTC. Protein: CASSFSSGRDNEQFF.

This clonotype was counted between two and nine times. V and J are TRBV29-1 and TRBJ1-5, with 8 bases lining up with TRBD1. This CDR3 region has 12 residues. The germline V gene encodes CDR1 SQVTM and CDR2 ANQGSEA. CDR3 in DNA: TGCGGTGCACAGGGGGGAAATCAGCCCCAGCATTTT. Translation: CGAQGGNQPQHF.

The chain uses TRBV7-8 and TRBJ2-7; D possibly corresponds to TRBD2 (6 bases). The germline gives CDR1 SGHVS, CDR2 FQNEAQ. Trimming stripped 3 bases from V and 1 base from J, with 16 bases between. This CDR3 contains 16 residues. Written as DNA, the CDR3 is TGTGCCAGCAGCTTGGGGATTTTGGGGGGATCCTACGAGCAGTACGTC. This translates into CASSLGILGGSYEQYV.

This clonotype was seen only a few times. The chain couples TRBV6-4 to TRBJ1-6; 7 nucleotides line up with TRBD1. This CDR3 is 14 amino acids long. Per germline, CDR1 MRHNA and CDR2 SNTAGT. With 2 bases clipped from V and 9 bases from J, the junction kept 4 bases outside the gene matches. The CDR3 DNA follows: TGTGCCAGCAGTGACGGGACAGAGACTTCACCCCTCCACTTT. Protein sequence: CASSDGTETSPLHF.

This chain connects TRBV6-1 to TRBJ1-2; D is unresolved. V was cut by 8 bases and J by 4 bases, with 11 bases left in between. Looked up from germline, CDR1 is MNHNS and CDR2 is SASEGT. The CDR3 has 12 amino acids. The CDR3 is CASAVDGYGYTF. The CDR3 DNA reads as TGTGCCAGCGCAGTAGACGGCTATGGCTACACCTTC.

This clonotype was seen a few times. The chain recombines TRBV15 with TRBJ2-5; D is possibly TRBD1 or TRBD2 (6 bases each). The CDR3 extends over 15 amino acids. Trimming removed 0 bases at V and 3 bases at J, with 11 bases between. CDR1 and CDR2 (germline): LNHNV, YYDKDF (reference sequence). The CDR3 spells CATSRDRGPEETQYF. The CDR3, as DNA: TGTGCCACCAGCAGAGATCGGGGGCCGGAAGAGACCCAGTACTTC.